These 19 T cell receptor beta chains were all obtained from the same sample, sequenced in a study of siplizumab effects on memory and regulatory T cells. The method was immunoSEQ multiplex PCR; TCRdb's version includes in-frame clones alone and lacks a portion of them. The repertoire holds approximately 100,000 clones, with about 91% as singletons. Material for sequencing was CD4+ T cells sorted from blood. These receptors came from a human donor in good health. Some clones in this sample may be carry-over from other donors' samples.

The chain recombines TRBV5-1 with TRBJ2-2, with D possibly matching TRBD1 (5 bases). The CDR3 is made up of 16 amino acids. Germline CDR1 reads SGHRS; CDR2 reads YFSETQ. Trimming removed 4 bases at V and 6 bases at J, with 19 bases between. The CDR3 reads CASSPMPGNTAGELFF. The CDR3, as DNA: TGCGCCAGCAGCCCCATGCCAGGGAATACCGCCGGGGAGCTGTTTTTT.

The chain links TRBV15 to TRBJ2-6; TRBD2 might be the D (6 bases). The CDR3 sequence is 19 residues long. Germline V lookup: CDR1 LNHNV, CDR2 YYDKDF (reference sequence). The germline V and J ends were trimmed by 2 bases and 1 base, with 18 bases remaining between them. The chain's CDR3 is CATSRRRRGPSSGANVLTF. The CDR3 nucleotides read TGTGCCACCAGCAGACGTAGGAGGGGACCTTCTTCTGGGGCCAACGTCCTGACTTTC.

The chain uses TRBV9 and TRBJ1-4; 11 bases align to TRBD1. This CDR3 is built from 17 residues. Germline assignment: CDR1 SGDLS and CDR2 YYNGEE. The V and J ends lost 0 bases and 7 bases, in that order; junction bases with no gene match: 8. CDR3 coding DNA: TGTGCCAGCAGCGTAGCGGACAGGGGGCTAGAGGGTGAAAAACTGTTTTTT. Translating gives CASSVADRGLEGEKLFF.

This chain links TRBV5-6 with TRBJ1-1; D not certain. Trimming removed 0 bases from V and 1 base from J, with 4 bases in between. CDR3 length: 13 residues. Germline CDR1 SGHDT, CDR2 YYEEEE. Here the CDR3 reads CASSLVRNTEAFF. The CDR3 bases are TGTGCCAGCAGCTTGGTCAGGAACACTGAAGCTTTCTTT.

This clone came up a few times. The chain has TRBV12-5 and TRBJ2-5; tentatively, D is TRBD1 (5 bases). Germline CDR1 is LGHNT and CDR2 is FRNRAP. V was shortened by 3 bases and J by 4 bases, with 21 bases between the two germline ends. The CDR3 has 17 amino acids. The CDR3 reads CASGLGDFGVGRETQYF. CDR3 nucleotide sequence: TGTGCTAGTGGTTTAGGGGATTTTGGGGTCGGCCGAGAGACCCAGTACTTC.

This chain links TRBV6-1 with TRBJ2-1; no clear D. The CDR3 consists of 15 residues. Germline lookup yields CDR1 MNHNS and CDR2 SASEGT. V was trimmed by 4 bases and J by 6 bases, leaving 16 bases between them. CDR3 bases: TGTGCCAGCAGTGGCCTCGGCACGTCCCCCAATGAGCAGTTCTTC. It specifies CASSGLGTSPNEQFF.

V usage is TRBV9 and J usage is TRBJ2-2; 11 bases fit TRBD1. Trimming cost V 2 bases and J 5 bases; bases outside gene matches: 11. The germline V gene has CDR1 SGDLS and CDR2 YYNGEE. CDR3 size: 18 residues. The CDR3 sequence is CASSVTGTGGRRTGELFF. As DNA, the CDR3 is TGTGCCAGCAGCGTGACCGGGACAGGGGGAAGAAGGACCGGGGAGCTGTTTTTT.

The chain recombines TRBV2 with TRBJ1-5, with D maybe TRBD1 (6 bases). Trimming shortened V by 4 bases and J by 2 bases, and 12 bases separated the two germline ends. This CDR3 has 15 residues. Germline CDR1 and CDR2: SNHLY and FYNNEI. For the CDR3, the DNA is TGTGCCAGCAGTGTGGAAAGGGGGGGCAATCAGCCCCAGCATTTT. Protein: CASSVERGGNQPQHF.

The chain links TRBV5-1 to TRBJ1-1; 7 bases align to TRBD1. After removal of 5 bases from V and 1 base from J, the junction contained 5 bases not matched to a gene. This CDR3 contains 14 residues. Germline values: CDR1 SGHRS, CDR2 YFSETQ. The chain's CDR3 is CASRDRKENTEAFF. The CDR3 DNA reads as TGCGCCAGCAGGGACAGGAAAGAGAACACTGAAGCTTTCTTT.

The CDR3 loop is CAISQLPGTGRSNYGYTF. The DNA of the CDR3 is TGTGCCATCAGTCAACTCCCCGGGACAGGGAGAAGTAACTATGGCTACACCTTC. The chain carries TRBV10-3 and TRBJ1-2; 9 positions agree with TRBD1. V shed 5 bases and J 1 base; nucleotides not matched to a gene: 14. This CDR3 has 18 residues. The germline V gene encodes CDR1 ENHRY and CDR2 SYGVKD.

The gene calls are TRBV7-3 and TRBJ2-3; 9 nucleotides agree with TRBD2. V dropped 5 bases and J dropped 5; count of bases not matched to a gene: 8. This CDR3 has 15 amino acids. Germline V CDR1 and CDR2: SGHTA, FQGTGA. CDR3 loop: CASSLGGRAVDTQYF. The CDR3, as DNA: TGTGCCAGCAGCCTGGGCGGGAGGGCCGTAGATACGCAGTATTTT.

CDR3 sequence reads: CASRRGRSRAAQPQHF. DNA for the CDR3: TGTGCCAGCAGGCGAGGACGCTCCCGCGCCGCTCAGCCCCAGCATTTT. The V gene is TRBV28, the J gene TRBJ1-5; D is unclear. The CDR3 runs 16 residues. Germline V gives CDR1 MDHEN, CDR2 SYDVKM. Trimming left V 6 bases short and J 6 bases short, with 21 bases between.

This rearrangement joins TRBV2 to TRBJ1-2; 7 bases line up with TRBD1. The germline V gene has CDR1 SNHLY and CDR2 FYNNEI. Losses at the gene ends were 6 bases for V and 4 bases for J; bases not matched to a gene: 8. The CDR3 has 14 amino acids. Written as DNA, the CDR3 is TGTGCCAGCAGAAGATTGACAGGGAGCTATGGCTACACCTTC. As protein: CASRRLTGSYGYTF. The complete variable domain, with remaining parts taken from reference TRBV2 and TRBJ1-2, reads EPEVTQTPSHQVTQMGQEVILRCVPISNHLYFYWYRQILGQKVEFLVSFYNNEISEKSEIFDDQFSVERPDGSNFTLKIRSTKLEDSAMYFCASRRLTGSYGYTFGSGTRLTVV.

This sequence joins TRBV5-1 and TRBJ1-1; 7 bases are a match to TRBD1. The CDR3 has 16 residues. CDR1 and CDR2 from the germline V gene are SGHRS and YFSETQ. V lost 3 bases, J lost 3 bases, and 11 bases stayed unmatched. This chain's CDR3 is CASSSSRQGKDTEAFF. CDR3 DNA sequence: TGCGCCAGCAGCTCCTCTCGACAGGGTAAGGACACTGAAGCTTTCTTT. Filled out from reference TRBV5-1 and TRBJ1-1, the complete variable domain reads KAGVTQTPRYLIKTRGQQVTLSCSPISGHRSVSWYQQTPGQGLQFLFEYFSETQRNKGNFPGRFSGRQFSNSRSEMNVSTLELGDSALYLCASSSSRQGKDTEAFFGQGTRLTVV.

J is TRBJ1-2 and V is TRBV27; D is undetermined. Trimming took off 6 bases at V and 3 bases at J, with 17 bases between the two ends. CDR1 is MNHEY, CDR2 SMNVEV, per germline (reference sequence). The CDR3 is made up of 15 amino acids. DNA for the CDR3: TGTGCCAGCAGCCTTGGGGAAGGGAGGGACTATGGCTACACCTTC. This encodes CASSLGEGRDYGYTF.

The genes are TRBV6-5 and TRBJ1-1, with D hard to call. Trimming stripped 5 bases from V and 4 bases from J, with 14 bases between. Germline loops: CDR1 MNHEY, CDR2 SVGAGI. CDR3 size: 14 residues. The chain's CDR3 is CASSTRGMFTEAFF. The CDR3 DNA reads as TGTGCCAGCAGTACCCGTGGGATGTTCACTGAAGCTTTCTTT.

This chain joins TRBV28 and TRBJ2-5; D possibly matches TRBD1 or TRBD2 (6 bases each). Germline V lookup: CDR1 MDHEN, CDR2 SYDVKM. The CDR3 length is 14 residues. V lost 2 bases, J lost 5 bases, and 12 bases lay in between. The CDR3: CASSLRGGWETQYF. The DNA of the CDR3 is TGTGCCAGCAGTTTACGAGGGGGGTGGGAGACCCAGTACTTC.

The rearrangement uses TRBV10-3 and TRBJ2-3, with D possibly TRBD2 on 6 matching bases. V lost 5 bases and J 5 bases, leaving 23 bases between the germline ends. The CDR3 is made up of 17 amino acids. The germline V gene encodes CDR1 ENHRY and CDR2 SYGVKD. This CDR3 is CAISPLAAEGYGDTQYF. For the CDR3, the DNA is TGTGCCATCAGTCCATTAGCGGCGGAGGGGTATGGAGATACGCAGTATTTT.

The gene calls are TRBV5-1 and TRBJ2-7; TRBD2 agrees at 12 bases. The CDR3 extends over 15 amino acids. CDR1 and CDR2 (germline): SGHRS, YFSETQ. V shed 0 bases and J 2 bases; nucleotides not matched to a gene: 0. The CDR3 here is CASSLGLAGAYEQYF. The DNA of the CDR3 is TGCGCCAGCAGCTTGGGACTAGCGGGAGCCTACGAGCAGTACTTC.